The source of this TCR beta chain is a study of metastatic and nonmetastatic thyroid tumors. Study in general: Where malignant and benign thyroid patients were concerned, repertoires were compared across blood and tumor or nodule tissue. The study, taken as a whole, reports: Within blood and tumor, benign nodules reportedly had significantly lower TCR beta diversity than malignant thyroid tumors did.

Using MiXCR, TCRdb reanalyzed the PCR reads. The table lists more than 12,000 clones, more than 20% of them singletons, with around 9.9% in the top ten. Of note for this clone: What it binds is not known.

Ahead of thyroid surgery, no patient had received treatment of any kind. CDR3 length: 13 residues. The J segment lost 3 bases and the V segment lost 5 bases, leaving 0 bases of the junction unmatched. The germline CDR1 and CDR2 sequences are MNHNS and SASEGT. The V call is TRBV6-1, the J call TRBJ2-5, with TRBD2 matching over 10 bases. Sequenced input: tumor tissue. This receptor was taken from a female donor with papillary thyroid cancer or a benign thyroid nodule (not recorded which). Some clones in this sample may be carry-over from other donors' samples. CDR3 nucleotides: TGTGCCAGCAGTACTAGCGGGGAAGAGACCCAGTACTTC. This codes for CASSTSGEETQYF.